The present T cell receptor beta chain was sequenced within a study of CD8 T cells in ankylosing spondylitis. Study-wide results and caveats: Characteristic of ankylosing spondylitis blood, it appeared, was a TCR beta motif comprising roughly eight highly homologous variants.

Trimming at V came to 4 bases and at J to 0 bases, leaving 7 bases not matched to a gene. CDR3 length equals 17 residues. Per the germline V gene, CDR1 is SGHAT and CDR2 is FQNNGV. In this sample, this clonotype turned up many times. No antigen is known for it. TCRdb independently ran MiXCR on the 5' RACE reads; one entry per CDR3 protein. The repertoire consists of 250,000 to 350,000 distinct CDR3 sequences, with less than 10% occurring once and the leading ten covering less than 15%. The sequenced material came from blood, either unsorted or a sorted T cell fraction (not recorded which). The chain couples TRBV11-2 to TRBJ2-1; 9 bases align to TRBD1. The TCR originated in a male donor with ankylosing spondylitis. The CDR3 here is CASSSPLTGGSYNEQFF. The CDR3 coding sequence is TGTGCCAGCAGCTCTCCCCTGACAGGGGGCTCCTACAATGAGCAGTTCTTC. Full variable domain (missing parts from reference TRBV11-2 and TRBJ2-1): EAGVAQSPRYKIIEKRQSVAFWCNPISGHATLYWYQQILGQGPKLLIQFQNNGVVDDSQLPKDRFSAERLKGVDSTLKIQPAKLEDSAVYLCASSSPLTGGSYNEQFFGPGTRLTVL.